The clone carrying this T cell receptor (beta chain) is deemed medium-sized. Its antigen is still unknown. The entry originates in a study of T cell repertoires in aging, cancer and after chemotherapy. Study in general: Healthy donor repertoires were recorded over several months to years and showed clear clonal overlap.

Study-wide results and limits: Compared with age-matched healthy donors, untreated hematological or solid cancer patients showed higher blood TCR clonality. Rebound thymic output was suggested by rising median generation probability during chemotherapy in each cancer cohort.

Peripheral blood genomic DNA, not sorted cells or RNA, was the template. Rearranged V-D-J TRB sequences were amplified with a mixed TRB-A/B primer pool. TCRdb reprocessed the multiplex PCR reads via MiXCR and lists one record per CDR3 protein. The sample holds approximately 13,000 distinct CDR3 sequences, under 30% seen once. The CDR3 runs 13 residues. V lost 9 bases and J lost 3; bases outside the gene matches: 7. The TCR comes from a human donor in good health. The sample taken for sequencing was blood. V usage is TRBV12-3 or TRBV12-4 and J usage is TRBJ2-7; 8 bases align to TRBD2. The DNA for the CDR3 is TGTGCCAGTTCGGCGGCGGGGGGCTACGAGCAGTACTTC. It specifies CASSAAGGYEQYF.